The present entry profiles one TCR beta chain with its context. Antigen specificity is unknown. This record comes from a study of blood T cells in healthy people across ages. Study-level results: There were more naive CD4+ cells and higher diversity in long-lived donors than in aged donors.

A sample-barcoded 5' primer and a J-beta primer mix were used in a second PCR of roughly 6 to 11 cycles. TCRdb independently ran MiXCR on the 5' RACE reads; one entry per CDR3 protein. This sample carries around 800,000 distinct CDR3 sequences, approximately 53% of them seen once, and the ten largest clones take 41%. Trimming removed 3 bases at V and 4 bases at J, with 18 bases between. The germline CDR1 and CDR2 sequences are SGHRS and YFSETQ. This CDR3 is 16 amino acids long. The sequence was collected from a man at least 80 years old in good health. Sequencing was carried out using blood. The chain is built from TRBV5-1 and TRBJ2-3, with TRBD2 as a possible D gene (6 bases). CDR3 residues: CASSSGGSLAADTQYF. The CDR3 bases are TGCGCCAGCAGCTCCGGGGGAAGCCTAGCAGCAGATACGCAGTATTTT.